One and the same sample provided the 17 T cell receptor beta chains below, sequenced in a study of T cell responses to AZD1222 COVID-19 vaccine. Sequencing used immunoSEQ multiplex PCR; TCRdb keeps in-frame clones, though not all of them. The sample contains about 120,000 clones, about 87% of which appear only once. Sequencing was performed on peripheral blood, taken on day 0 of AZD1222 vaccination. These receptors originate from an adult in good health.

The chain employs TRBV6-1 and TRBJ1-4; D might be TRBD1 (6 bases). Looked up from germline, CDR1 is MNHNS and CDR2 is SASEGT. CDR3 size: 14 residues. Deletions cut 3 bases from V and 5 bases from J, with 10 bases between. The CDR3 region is CASSETGKNEKLFF. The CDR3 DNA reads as TGTGCCAGCAGTGAGACAGGAAAGAATGAAAAACTGTTTTTT.

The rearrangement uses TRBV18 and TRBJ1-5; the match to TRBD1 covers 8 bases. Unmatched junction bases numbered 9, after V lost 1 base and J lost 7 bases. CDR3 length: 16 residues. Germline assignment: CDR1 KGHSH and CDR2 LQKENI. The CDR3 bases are TGTGCCAGCTCACCACGAGGACAGGGAAGGCAGCAGCCCCAGCATTTT. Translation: CASSPRGQGRQQPQHF.

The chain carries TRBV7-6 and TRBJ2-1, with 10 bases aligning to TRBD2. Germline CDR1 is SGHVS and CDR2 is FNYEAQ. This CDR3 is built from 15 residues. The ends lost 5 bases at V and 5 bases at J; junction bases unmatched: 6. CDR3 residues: CASSPDGTSDNEQFF. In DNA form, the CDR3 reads TGTGCCAGCAGCCCCGATGGGACTAGCGACAATGAGCAGTTCTTC. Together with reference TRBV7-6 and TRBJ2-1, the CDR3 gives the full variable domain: GAGVSQSPRYKVTKRGQDVALRCDPISGHVSLYWYRQALGQGPEFLTYFNYEAQQDKSGLPNDRFSAERPEGSISTLTIQRTEQRDSAMYRCASSPDGTSDNEQFFGPGTRLTVL.

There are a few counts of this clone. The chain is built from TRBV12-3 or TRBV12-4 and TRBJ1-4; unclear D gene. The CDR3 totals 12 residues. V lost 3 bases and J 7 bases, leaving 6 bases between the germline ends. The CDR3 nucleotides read TGTGCCAGCAGTTTTGGCGGTGAAAAACTGTTTTTT. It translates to CASSFGGEKLFF.

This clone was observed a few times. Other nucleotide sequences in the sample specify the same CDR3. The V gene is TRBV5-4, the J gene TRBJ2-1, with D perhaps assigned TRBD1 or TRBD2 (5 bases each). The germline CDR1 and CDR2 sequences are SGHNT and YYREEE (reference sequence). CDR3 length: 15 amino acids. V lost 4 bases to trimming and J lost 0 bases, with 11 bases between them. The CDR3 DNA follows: TGTGCCAGCAGCGGAACGGGGCGCTCCTACAATGAGCAGTTCTTC. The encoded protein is CASSGTGRSYNEQFF.

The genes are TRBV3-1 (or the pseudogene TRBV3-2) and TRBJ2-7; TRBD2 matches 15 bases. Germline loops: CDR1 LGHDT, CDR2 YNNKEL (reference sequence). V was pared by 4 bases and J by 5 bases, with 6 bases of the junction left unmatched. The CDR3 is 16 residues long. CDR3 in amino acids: CASSPRTSGGGNEQYF. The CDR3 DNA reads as TGTGCCAGCAGCCCCCGGACTAGCGGGGGGGGGAACGAGCAGTACTTC.

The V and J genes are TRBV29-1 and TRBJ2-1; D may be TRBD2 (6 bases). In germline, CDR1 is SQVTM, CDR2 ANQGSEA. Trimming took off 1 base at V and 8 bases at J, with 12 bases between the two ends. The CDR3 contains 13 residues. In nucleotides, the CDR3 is TGCAGCGTTGAAGCCGGGACTGTGGATGAGCAGTTCTTC. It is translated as CSVEAGTVDEQFF.

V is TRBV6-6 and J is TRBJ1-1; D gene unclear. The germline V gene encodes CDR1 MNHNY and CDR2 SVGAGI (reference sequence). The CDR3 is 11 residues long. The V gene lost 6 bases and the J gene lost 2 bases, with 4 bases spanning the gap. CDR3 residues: CASSRNTEAFF. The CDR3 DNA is TGTGCCAGCAGCCGCAACACTGAAGCTTTCTTT.

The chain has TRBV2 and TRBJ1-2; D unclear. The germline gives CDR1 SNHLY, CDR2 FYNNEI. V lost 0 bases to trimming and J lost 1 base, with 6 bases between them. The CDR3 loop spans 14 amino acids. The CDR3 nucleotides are TGTGCCAGCAGTGAAGCCCTCATTAACTATGGCTACACCTTC. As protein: CASSEALINYGYTF.

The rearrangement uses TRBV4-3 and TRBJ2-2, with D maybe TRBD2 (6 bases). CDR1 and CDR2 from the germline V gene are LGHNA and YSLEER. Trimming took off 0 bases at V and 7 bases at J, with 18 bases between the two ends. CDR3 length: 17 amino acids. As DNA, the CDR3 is TGCGCCAGCAGCCAAGATCAGGGACTGTCGATTAACGGGGAGCTGTTTTTT. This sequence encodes CASSQDQGLSINGELFF.

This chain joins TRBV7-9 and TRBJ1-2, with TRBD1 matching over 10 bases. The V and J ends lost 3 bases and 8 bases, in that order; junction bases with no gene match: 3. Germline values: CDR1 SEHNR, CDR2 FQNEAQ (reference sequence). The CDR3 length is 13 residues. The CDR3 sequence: CASSFDRGPGYTF. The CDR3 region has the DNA TGTGCCAGCAGCTTCGACAGGGGGCCCGGCTACACCTTC.

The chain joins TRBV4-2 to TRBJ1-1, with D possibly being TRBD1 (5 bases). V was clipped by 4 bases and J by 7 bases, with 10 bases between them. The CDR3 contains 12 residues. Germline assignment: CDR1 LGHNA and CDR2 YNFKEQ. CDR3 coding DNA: TGTGCCAGCAGCCGGCCGGGACTTGAAGCTTTCTTT. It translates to CASSRPGLEAFF.

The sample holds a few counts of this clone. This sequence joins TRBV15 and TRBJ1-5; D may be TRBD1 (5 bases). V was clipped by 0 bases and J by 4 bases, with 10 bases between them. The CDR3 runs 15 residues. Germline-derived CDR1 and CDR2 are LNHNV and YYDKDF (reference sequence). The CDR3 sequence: CATSRDGTENQPQHF. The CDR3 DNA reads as TGTGCCACCAGCAGAGACGGGACGGAGAATCAGCCCCAGCATTTT.

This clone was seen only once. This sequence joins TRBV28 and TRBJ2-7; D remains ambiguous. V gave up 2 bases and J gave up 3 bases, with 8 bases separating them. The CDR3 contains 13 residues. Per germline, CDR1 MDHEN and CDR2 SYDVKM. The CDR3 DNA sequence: TGTGCCAGCAGTTTAAGACTCTACTACGAGCAGTACTTC. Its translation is CASSLRLYYEQYF.

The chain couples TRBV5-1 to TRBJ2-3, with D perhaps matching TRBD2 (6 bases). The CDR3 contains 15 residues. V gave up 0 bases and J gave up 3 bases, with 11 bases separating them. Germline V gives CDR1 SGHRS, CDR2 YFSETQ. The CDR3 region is CASSLGGERTDTQYF. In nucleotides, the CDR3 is TGCGCCAGCAGCTTGGGCGGGGAGAGGACAGATACGCAGTATTTT.

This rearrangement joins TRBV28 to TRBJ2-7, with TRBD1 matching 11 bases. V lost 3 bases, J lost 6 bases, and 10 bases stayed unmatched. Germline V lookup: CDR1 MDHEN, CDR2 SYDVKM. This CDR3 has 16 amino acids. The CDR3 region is CASSLFGQGAGGEQYF. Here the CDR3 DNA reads TGTGCCAGCAGTTTGTTTGGACAGGGGGCTGGGGGCGAGCAGTACTTC. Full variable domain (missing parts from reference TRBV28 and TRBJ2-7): DVKVTQSSRYLVKRTGEKVFLECVQDMDHENMFWYRQDPGLGLRLIYFSYDVKMKEKGDIPEGYSVSREKKERFSLILESASTNQTSMYLCASSLFGQGAGGEQYFGPGTRLTVT.

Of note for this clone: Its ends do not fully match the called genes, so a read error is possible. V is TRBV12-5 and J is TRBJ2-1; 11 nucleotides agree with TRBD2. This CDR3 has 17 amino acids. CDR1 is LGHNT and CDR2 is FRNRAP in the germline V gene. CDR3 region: CASGLWSSGGLYDEQFF. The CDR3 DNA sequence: TGTGCTAGTGGTTTGTGGTCTAGCGGGGGGCTCTACGATGAGCAGTTCTTC.